This paragraph reports one T cell receptor beta chain. What it recognizes is unknown. The data stem from a study of human T cells and chemical hapten exposure. Study summary: Mostly female, the patients presented with alopecia areata, totalis or universalis. General study results and limits: Positive correlation was observed between PT1 expanded TCR counts and patch test score.

The V gene's germline CDR1 is SNHLY and CDR2 FYNNEI. The CDR3 runs 13 residues. Trimming cost V 8 bases and J 4 bases, with 13 bases left between them. The library put unique molecular identifiers onto individual cDNA molecules. MiXCR, run by TCRdb on the RACE reads, gives a single entry per CDR3 protein. The data contain roughly 380,000 distinct CDR3 sequences, about 5.1% of them seen just once; the ten biggest clones take up just over 2.5%. Described time point: pre-sensitization, week 0. Treatment reported: therapeutic diphenylcyclopropenone sensitization with weekly scalp DPC. People who gave samples had alopecia, were 18 to 70 years old, and were suitable for DPC.

The starting material was whole blood, obtained in connection with sensitization to the hapten diphenylcyclopropenone (DPC). This chain links TRBV2 with TRBJ2-3; D remains unclear. This clonotype was sampled from a woman aged 45-65 years with alopecia areata. Some clones in this sample may be carry-over from other donors' samples. This CDR3 reads CASLSLRADTQYF. The DNA of the CDR3 is TGTGCCAGCTTAAGTCTTAGGGCAGATACGCAGTATTTT.